This T cell receptor (beta chain) was recorded in a study of post-analysis software for immune sequencing data. Study information: Some patients lacked subtype; others had relapsing-remitting, secondary progressive or progressive-relapsing disease. Whole-study results and caveats: Four or five TRBV segments were more frequent in patients than controls; TRBV5-6, TRBV5-1 and TRBV20-1 belonged to this group.

This clonotype was detected only a few times. The antigen remains undetermined. The CDR3 runs to 17 residues. CDR1 is SGHNT and CDR2 is YENEEA in the germline V gene. Germline trimming cut 2 bases from V and 2 bases from J; bases unmatched to any gene: 5. Each TCR beta cDNA library carried unique molecular identifiers. TCRdb reprocessed the PCR reads via MiXCR and lists one record per CDR3 protein. The top ten hold around 1.7% of the sample, which has approximately 570,000 distinct CDR3 sequences, roughly 40% seen once. The chain has TRBV11-3 and TRBJ2-3; 12 bases map to TRBD2. Sample: blood. The origin of this receptor is a girl aged 10-17 years with multiple sclerosis. The CDR3: CASSLRGLAGHTDTQYF. The CDR3 DNA follows: TGTGCCAGCAGCTTACGAGGACTAGCGGGACACACAGATACGCAGTATTTT. Full variable domain (outside the CDR3, taken from reference TRBV11-3 and TRBJ2-3): EAGVVQSPRYKIIEKKQPVAFWCNPISGHNTLYWYLQNLGQGPELLIRYENEEAVDDSQLPKDRFSAERLKGVDSTLKIQPAELGDSAVYLCASSLRGLAGHTDTQYFGPGTRLTVL.